The T cell receptor beta chain described here comes from a study of low-dose radiotherapy and immunotherapy resistance in tumors (dated by TCRdb to the early 2020s). Notes on the research overall: Cohort 1 received 0.5 Gy per fraction every 2 weeks, with a prescribed total PTV dose of 6.5 Gy. In Cohort 2, 1 Gy per fraction was delivered every two weeks, for a total of 13 Gy over 26 weeks. Patients were given nivolumab as a 240 mg flat dose every two weeks and ipilimumab at 1 mg/kg every six weeks, with both drugs delivered intravenously. Every two weeks, patients got intravenous cyclophosphamide at 200 mg/m2, given one day ahead of each radiation and immunotherapy administration. Aspirin 300 mg was taken orally once daily by patients for four cycles, starting on cycle 1 day 1. Trial participants were not randomized into treatment groups. The translational analysis covered eight patients: three from the first dose cohort and the first five from the second dose cohort.

The run used an Illumina HiSeq 2500. Superscript III and a set of TRAV- and TRBV-specific primers were used to synthesize first-strand cDNA, so that both TCRalpha and TCRbeta chains were covered. A roughly 22-cycle PCR with Phusion amplified the TCRs, pairing a constant-region primer with the adapter that was attached to the V primers. Amplification of the isolated mRNA was done with the MessageAmp II aRNA Amplification Kit, which involved an approximately 15-hour in vitro transcription at 37 degrees C. The Dynabeads mRNA DIRECT Purification Kit was used to isolate the mRNA for TCR sequencing. Indexed Illumina adapters were added in a second Phusion PCR of around 23 cycles, and the PCR products were purified with AMPure XP beads. On the study's bioinformatics: Using custom Perl scripts, TCR sequences that encoded the same protein were pooled, out-of-frame sequences were dropped, and the abundance of each clonotype was calculated. Any TCR sequence supported by only a single read was excluded from analysis. Repertoire metrics included Shannon entropy, Gini index, clonality, richness, and frequency of TCRs shared between repertoires. TCRdb redid the processing of the public reads, applying fastp at Q25 and MiXCR, and retained in-frame beta chains. Entries are consolidated by CDR3 protein sequence, retaining the most common genes and DNA. The authors' filters were not applied to this entry. For this sample the table gives approximately 90,000 distinct CDR3 sequences, of which about 18% were detected only once. The top ten constitute less than 3.5% of the sample.

Relative to germline, V is 0 bases shorter and J is 6 bases shorter, with 9 bases between their ends. The germline V gene supplies CDR1 SNHLY and CDR2 FYNNEI. Including the terminal cysteine and phenylalanine, the CDR3 comprises 14 residues. Only CDR3 DNA is held: 42 bases, read in frame from base 1. There are many counts of this clonotype. It has no known antigen specificity. No much larger clonotype is one base removed from it; base qualities were not supplied. The meaning of the sample's time point label: before trial treatment. The donors came from RACIN, which was a single-arm phase I dose-escalation trial that paired nivolumab and ipilimumab with aspirin, low-dose cyclophosphamide and low-dose radiotherapy. Eligible patients had advanced, TIL-negative solid tumors.

The receptor's source is a male donor with prostate cancer. The V and J segments used are TRBV2 and TRBJ1-5, with the D gene not clear enough to name. The input for sequencing was PBMCs, taken before treatment. This receptor has the CDR3 CASSEALRSQPQHF. The DNA sequence is as follows: TGTGCCAGCAGTGAAGCGCTTAGAAGTCAGCCCCAGCATTTT.